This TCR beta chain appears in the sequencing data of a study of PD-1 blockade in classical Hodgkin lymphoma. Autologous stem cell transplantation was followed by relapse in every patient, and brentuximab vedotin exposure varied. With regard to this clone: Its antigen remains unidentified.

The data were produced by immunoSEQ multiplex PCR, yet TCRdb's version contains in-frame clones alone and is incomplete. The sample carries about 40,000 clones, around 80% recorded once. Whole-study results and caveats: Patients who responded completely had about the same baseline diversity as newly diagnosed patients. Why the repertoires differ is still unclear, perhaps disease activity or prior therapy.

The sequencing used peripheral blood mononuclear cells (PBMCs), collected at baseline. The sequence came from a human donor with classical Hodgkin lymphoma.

CDR3 coding DNA: TGTGCCAGCAGCGTAGCTACTAGGACCGGGGAGCTGTTTTTT. This codes for CASSVATRTGELFF. The chain links TRBV9 to TRBJ2-2; possible D gene TRBD2, 5 bases. V lost 0 bases, J lost 5 bases, and 8 bases lay in between. The CDR3 runs to 14 residues. Germline V CDR1 and CDR2: SGDLS, YYNGEE.